This T cell receptor beta chain was captured in a study of shared clonotypes between healthy human individuals. Sequencing used immunoSEQ multiplex PCR; TCRdb keeps in-frame clones, though not all of them. The sample lists about 2.4 million clones; around 90% were seen once. The CD4+ fraction was divided into a CD45RA+ naive subset and a CD45RA-negative memory subset. On this clone itself: Its antigen is undetermined.

General study findings and limits: Naive subsets generally exceeded memory subsets in estimated richness. In the sorted subsets, rarefaction showed sequencing was incomplete despite large depth.

The CDR3 has 16 residues. V gave up 4 bases and J gave up 6 bases; unmatched junction bases: 10. CDR1 MNHNS and CDR2 SASEGT come from the germline V gene. This clonotype was obtained from a man aged 18 to 29 in good health. What was sequenced was naive CD4+ T cells sorted from blood. Subset reported: CD45RA+ positively selected. This sequence joins TRBV6-1 and TRBJ2-7; 12 bases agree with TRBD2. The CDR3 reads CASSGELAGGVGEQYF. The CDR3 DNA sequence: TGTGCCAGCAGTGGAGAACTAGCGGGAGGTGTAGGCGAGCAGTACTTC.